The present T cell receptor (beta chain) was sequenced within a study of shared clonotypes between healthy human individuals. Only CD45RO-negative cells positively selected for CCR7 counted as naive CD8 cells, so terminally differentiated effector memory CD45RA+ cells were excluded. Produced via immunoSEQ multiplex PCR; TCRdb's table is partial and in-frame only. The sample contains nearly 2 million clones, approximately 95% of which appear only once. The V gene lost 4 bases and the J gene lost 10 bases, with 16 bases spanning the gap. Germline CDR1 is MGHRA and CDR2 is YSYEKL. The CDR3 contains 13 residues.

The source is a man aged 18 to 30 in good health. This rearrangement joins TRBV4-1 to TRBJ1-1, with D possibly being TRBD1 (5 bases). What was sequenced was naive CD8+ T cells sorted from blood. The CDR3 sequence: CASSLRKGLGAFF. CDR3 coding DNA: TGCGCCAGCAGCCTTCGAAAGGGACTCGGAGCTTTCTTT.